The TCR beta chain under discussion was sequenced for a study of blood T cell repertoires in COVID-19. The CDR3 loop spans 17 amino acids. Between the trimmed V and J ends, which lost 0 bases and 3 bases, there was a span of 15 bases. Germline CDR1 is SGHNT and CDR2 is YYREEE (reference sequence). Generated by immunoSEQ multiplex PCR, the TCRdb table keeps only in-frame clones and is missing some. The sample holds about 170,000 clones, roughly 86% seen once. The rearrangement links TRBV5-4 to TRBJ2-2; D call uncertain. The sample taken for sequencing was peripheral blood. This TCR was sampled from a man aged 35 to 55 who had recovered from COVID-19. The CDR3 protein is CASSLEHNGPHTGELFF. The CDR3 coding sequence is TGTGCCAGCAGCTTGGAACATAATGGGCCCCACACCGGGGAGCTGTTTTTT.